This TCR beta chain was profiled in a study of blood T cell repertoires in COVID-19. Study at large: Donors in the United States, Italy and Spain gave samples during acute or convalescent COVID-19. T cells, B-cell-depleted T cells, or PBMCs supplied cDNA or gDNA.

Source study methods: Estimation of nucleated cell counts was performed using reference gene primer amplification. The assay was immunoSEQ multiplex PCR, and TCRdb's table has in-frame clones only and misses some. V and J calls and clone size are given by that table; D and trimming were obtained from the DNA. The table lists 35,000 to 40,000 clones, about 88% of them singletons, with approximately 32% in the top ten. The receptor was derived from a man aged 65 to 79 with active COVID-19. What was sequenced was peripheral blood.

The chain's CDR3 is CASSPARTLNTEAFF. In DNA, the CDR3 is TGTGCCAGCAGCCCCGCCCGGACACTGAACACTGAAGCTTTCTTT. The chain couples TRBV11-1 to TRBJ1-1, with a weak D call TRBD1 (5 bases). Germline V gene lookup returns CDR1 SGHAT and CDR2 FQDESV (reference sequence). Trimming cost V 5 bases and J 0 bases, with 13 bases left between them. The CDR3 contains 15 residues.